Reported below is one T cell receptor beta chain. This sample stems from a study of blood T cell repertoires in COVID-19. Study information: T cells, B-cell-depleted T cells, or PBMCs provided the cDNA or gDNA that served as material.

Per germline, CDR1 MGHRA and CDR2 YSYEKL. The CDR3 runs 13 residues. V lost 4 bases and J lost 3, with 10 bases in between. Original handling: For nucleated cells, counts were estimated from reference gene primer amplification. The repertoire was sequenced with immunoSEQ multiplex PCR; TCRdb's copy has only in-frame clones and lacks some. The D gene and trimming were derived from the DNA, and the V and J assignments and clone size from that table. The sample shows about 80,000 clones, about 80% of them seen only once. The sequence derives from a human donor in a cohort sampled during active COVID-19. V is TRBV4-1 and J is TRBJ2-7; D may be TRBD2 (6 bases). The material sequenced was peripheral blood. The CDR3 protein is CASSRRDGYEQYF. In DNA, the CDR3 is TGCGCCAGCAGCCGGAGGGATGGCTACGAGCAGTACTTC.